A selection of T cell receptor beta chains follows, all from one sample in a study of T cells in localized non-small cell lung cancer. Method: immunoSEQ multiplex PCR; TCRdb's copy keeps in-frame clones and lacks some. The data contain about 33,000 clones, 78% of them seen just once; the ten biggest clones take up roughly two fifths. The sample was peripheral blood, taken before any cancer treatment. The origin of the receptors is an older male donor with stage II squamous cell lung carcinoma. CDR3s include the opening cysteine and the closing phenylalanine or tryptophan. A D gene is named only where the DNA matches it firmly. Rows give clone size only sometimes, using once, few, many, or a class for an expanded clone.

D gene	V gene	clone size	J gene	CDR3 DNA	CDR3 protein
.	TRBV30	.	TRBJ1-4	TGTGCCTGGAGTGGGGTAGTCGCAACTAATGAAAAACTGTTTTTT	CAWSGVVATNEKLFF
.	TRBV7-9	.	TRBJ2-2	TGTGCCAGCAGCCTTCGTAACGAAGCCGGGGAGCTGTTTTTT	CASSLRNEAGELFF
.	TRBV19	.	TRBJ2-3	TGTGCCAGTAGTATGCAGGGAAGCACAGATACGCAGTATTTT	CASSMQGSTDTQYF
.	TRBV29-1	once	TRBJ1-4	TGCAGCGTTGAAGAGGTCGGGAGGCCCGAAAAACTGTTTTTT	CSVEEVGRPEKLFF
.	TRBV6-1	.	TRBJ1-2	TGTGCCAGCAGACCCCCCCTGCCTAACTATGGCTACACCTTC	CASRPPLPNYGYTF
.	TRBV4-2	.	TRBJ2-7	TGTGCCAGCAGCCAAGCCCTGGGGGGGCGGGAGCAGTACTTC	CASSQALGGREQYF
.	TRBV27	.	TRBJ1-5	TGTGCCAGCGGAAGGGACGGTCAGCCCCAGCATTTT	CASGRDGQPQHF
.	TRBV13	.	TRBJ2-5	TGTGCCAGCAGCCCTCCGGAGGCCTTTTGGAAGACCCAGTACTTC	CASSPPEAFWKTQYF
.	TRBV5-1	.	TRBJ1-5	TGCGCCAGCAGCTTAGGGAGGCCCAATCAGCCCCAGCATTTT	CASSLGRPNQPQHF
.	TRBV6-1	.	TRBJ2-5	TGTGCCAGCACTCGCGGACGGGGACAAGAGACCCAGTACTTC	CASTRGRGQETQYF
TRBD1	TRBV6-1	.	TRBJ1-2	TGTGCCAGCAGTACTCGACAGGGCAACTATGGCTACACCTTC	CASSTRQGNYGYTF
.	TRBV12-5	.	TRBJ2-3	TGTGCTAGTGGTTTGGTAGCGTACACAGATACGCAGTATTTT	CASGLVAYTDTQYF
.	TRBV4-1	once	TRBJ2-4	TGCGCCAGCAGCCAAGATCTAACCAAAAACATTCAGTACTTC	CASSQDLTKNIQYF
.	TRBV4-1	.	TRBJ2-7	TGCGCCAGCAGCCAAGATGGGGTCGGGGGTGAAGGCTACGAGCAGTACTTC	CASSQDGVGGEGYEQYF
TRBD1	TRBV18	.	TRBJ1-2	TGTGCCAGCTCACCACCGGGACAGGGCCTCTTGAGCTACACCTTC	CASSPPGQGLLSYTF
.	TRBV21-1	few	TRBJ1-1	TGTGCCAGCCGCTCAGGGACGGACACTGAAGCTTTCTTT	CASRSGTDTEAFF